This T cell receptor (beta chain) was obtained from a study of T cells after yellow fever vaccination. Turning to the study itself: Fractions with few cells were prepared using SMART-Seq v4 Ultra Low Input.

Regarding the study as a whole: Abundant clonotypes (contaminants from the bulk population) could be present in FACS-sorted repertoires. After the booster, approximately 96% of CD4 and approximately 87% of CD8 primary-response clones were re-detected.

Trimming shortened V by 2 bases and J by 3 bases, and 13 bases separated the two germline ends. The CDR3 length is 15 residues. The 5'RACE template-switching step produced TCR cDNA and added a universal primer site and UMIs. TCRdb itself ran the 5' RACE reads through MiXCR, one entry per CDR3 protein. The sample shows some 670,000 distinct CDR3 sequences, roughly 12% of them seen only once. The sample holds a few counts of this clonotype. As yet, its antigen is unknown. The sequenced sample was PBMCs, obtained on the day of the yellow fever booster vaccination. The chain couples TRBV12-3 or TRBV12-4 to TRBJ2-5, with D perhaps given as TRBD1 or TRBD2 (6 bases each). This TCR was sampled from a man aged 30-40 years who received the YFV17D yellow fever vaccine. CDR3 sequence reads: CASSLSGAGKETQYF. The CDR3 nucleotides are TGTGCCAGCAGTTTATCGGGGGCGGGGAAAGAGACCCAGTACTTC.